This T cell receptor (beta chain) was retrieved from a study of blood T cell repertoires in COVID-19 (dated by TCRdb to the early 2020s). Describing the broader study: Samples covering the acute and convalescent phases of COVID-19 were provided by collaborators in the United States, Italy and Spain. The prospective study material was composed of cDNA or gDNA derived from T cells, B-cell-depleted T cells, or PBMCs. Deeply sampled blood TCRbeta repertoires from subjects exposed to, actively infected with, or recovered from COVID-19 were included in the dataset. The repertoires were made available in a free public database intended to serve as a resource for research on the immune response to SARS-CoV-2. The samples were drawn from the first 160 participants of the ongoing ImmuneRACE study and from under 1,500 subjects provided by 6 global collaborators. The sample metadata nearly always contained a de-identified subject ID, COVID-19 status, age in years and sex. HLA class I and class II types, where available, came from metadata supplied by the sample provider rather than from assay-based typing. The full study reports these points: Clinical and demographic metadata were provided uncurated, with the amount varying by source and participant.

TCRbeta CDR3 regions were amplified from genomic DNA by means of the immunoSEQ Assay, a bias-controlled multiplex PCR. The study's processing was this. The number of nucleated cells in each sample was estimated from the amplification of reference gene primers within the assay. Sequence reads were collapsed and filtered to measure the absolute abundance of every unique TCRbeta CDR3 rearrangement. Productive Simpson clonality was computed per sample as the square root of Simpson's diversity index over productive rearrangements. Here the immuneACCESS table is served through TCRdb, limited to in-frame sequences with V and J called. Missing clones are a known gap in these copies; in checked studies unresolved V genes cover under half, and the rest lacks a known reason. V and J calls and clone size are as listed in that table; D and trimming were resolved from the DNA. This sample lists roughly 290,000 clones; around 91% were detected once. Around 13% of the sample goes to the ten largest clones.

This clone was detected a few times. Its target antigen remains unknown. No much larger clone exists at a distance of one base, and base qualities are not known. Collaborating institutions collected whole blood in K2EDTA tubes following their own protocols. For TCRbeta analysis, collaborator samples were shipped as frozen whole blood, as isolated PBMCs, or as DNA extracted from either sample type. V loses 6 bases, J loses 3 bases, and the germline ends lie 15 bases apart. The CDR3 runs 15 residues from the cysteine to the phenylalanine. Of all the DNA, just the CDR3 is kept, 45 bases in frame from base 1. CDR1 and CDR2 (MNHEY, SVGAGI) derive from the germline V gene.

Recombination linked TRBV6-5 to TRBJ1-5; TRBD1 is a possible D gene, resting on 5 matching bases. The TCR was taken from a woman aged 60-70 years with acute or convalescent COVID-19. Sequenced sample: peripheral blood. The CDR3 region has the sequence CASSSRGGINQPQHF. The DNA sequence follows: TGTGCCAGCAGCTCCCGGGGGGGTATCAATCAGCCCCAGCATTTT.